This T cell receptor (beta chain) emerged from a study of graft-versus-host responses after intestinal transplantation. Study summary: All recipients got anti-thymocyte globulin induction, then tacrolimus and steroids for three to four years.

The study, taken as a whole, reports: Levels of circulating GvH clones at their peak were associated with early post-transplant HvG declines. Detection of GvH clones occurred in recipient marrow, and some had their first appearance in ileum or blood.

Germline loops: CDR1 MNHNY, CDR2 SVGAGI (reference sequence). Trimming stripped 7 bases from V and 4 bases from J, with 8 bases between. The CDR3 spans 12 residues. Details on this clone: The antigen is undetermined.

Using immunoSEQ multiplex PCR, the repertoire was profiled, and TCRdb retains in-frame clones only, with some absent. Of about 100,000 clones in the sample, 90% to 95% were seen once. Here the sequenced sample was unstimulated CD8+ T cells sorted from spleen or lymph node cells, taken before intestinal transplant. The rearrangement joins TRBV6-6 to TRBJ2-1; D not certain. This clonotype originated in a human donor who received an intestinal transplant. This CDR3 is CASNPGYNEQFF. DNA for the CDR3: TGTGCCAGCAACCCCGGGTACAATGAGCAGTTCTTC.